A single sample gave rise to the 28 T cell receptor beta chains below, sequenced in a study of CD8+CD57+ T cells in acquired aplastic anemia. The use of genomic DNA as template underpinned the TCR beta VDJ and CDR3 profiling. TCRdb reprocessed the reads with MiXCR, giving one entry per CDR3 protein. The profile shows more than 100,000 distinct CDR3 sequences, 40% to 45% of them singletons. Material: sorted CD4+, CD8+, or CD8+CD57+ T cells (not recorded which) from PBMCs. The receptors originated from a human donor in good health, serving as a control.

This clonotype showed up many times. J is TRBJ2-1 and V is TRBV10-3, with 9 bases matching TRBD1. The V gene end was trimmed by 5 bases and the J gene end by 9 bases; junction bases not matched to a gene: 5. The CDR3 length is 13 residues. CDR1 and CDR2 from the germline V gene are ENHRY and SYGVKD. This CDR3 is CAISLTGGGEQFF. As DNA, the CDR3 is TGTGCCATCAGTTTGACAGGGGGAGGTGAGCAGTTCTTC.

Many counts were recorded for this clonotype. This chain links TRBV6-1 with TRBJ1-2; 8 bases align to TRBD1. The ends lost 5 bases at V and 8 bases at J; junction bases unmatched: 10. Germline V gene lookup returns CDR1 MNHNS and CDR2 SASEGT. The CDR3 extends over 14 amino acids. The CDR3 loop is CASSPGQAYVGYTF. CDR3 coding DNA: TGTGCCAGCAGTCCGGGACAGGCCTATGTAGGCTACACCTTC.

The rearrangement uses TRBV24-1 and TRBJ1-2; D remains unclear. The germline V and J ends were trimmed by 2 bases and 0 bases, with 9 bases remaining between them. Germline CDR1 KGHDR, CDR2 SFDVKD. The CDR3 totals 15 residues. The CDR3 region has the DNA TGTGCCACCAGTGATTCGAGGAAATCTAACTATGGCTACACCTTC. This gives the protein CATSDSRKSNYGYTF.

The chain recombines TRBV25-1 with TRBJ2-7; D assignment may be TRBD1 or TRBD2 (5 bases each). The CDR3 consists of 15 residues. V gave up 3 bases and J gave up 1 base, with 13 bases separating them. CDR1 MGHDK and CDR2 SYGVNS come from the germline V gene. The CDR3 DNA follows: TGTGCCAGCAGTGAGGGGGACGCTCGGTCCTACGAGCAGTACTTC. Its translation: CASSEGDARSYEQYF.

The table lists this clonotype with many counts. The rearrangement joins TRBV7-2 to TRBJ2-7, with 11 bases matching TRBD2. Trimming at V came to 4 bases and at J to 3 bases, leaving 5 bases not matched to a gene. This CDR3 is 15 amino acids long. Germline V gives CDR1 SGHTA, CDR2 FQGNSA. The chain's CDR3 is CASSSLLAGVYEQYF. Written as DNA, the CDR3 is TGTGCCAGCAGCTCGCTACTAGCGGGAGTCTACGAGCAGTACTTC.

This clonotype was recorded many times. The genes are TRBV15 and TRBJ1-4, with 7 bases that match TRBD1. The CDR3 runs 15 residues. CDR1 and CDR2 (germline): LNHNV, YYDKDF (reference sequence). V lost 8 bases and J lost 4; bases outside the gene matches: 10. CDR3 sequence (DNA): TGTGCCACCGGTCCCAGGGGGTTCCTTAATGAAAAACTGTTTTTT. Its protein product is CATGPRGFLNEKLFF.

The sample holds many counts of this clonotype. The V call is TRBV6-1, the J call TRBJ2-3, with a tentative D call TRBD2 (5 bases). Between the trimmed V and J ends, which lost 6 bases and 1 base, there was a span of 20 bases. CDR3 length: 17 residues. CDR1 and CDR2 (germline): MNHNS, SASEGT. The CDR3 DNA sequence: TGTGCCAGCAGAATACGCGGGCGGCTATTAGGCACAGATACGCAGTATTTT. As protein: CASRIRGRLLGTDTQYF.

At least ten counts were recorded for this clonotype. The V gene is TRBV30, the J gene TRBJ1-6, with D unclear. There are 13 residues in the CDR3. Trimming took 2 bases from V and 10 from J, leaving 12 bases between them. Germline assignment: CDR1 GTSNPN and CDR2 SVGIG (reference sequence). DNA for the CDR3: TGTGCCTGGAGTTTGCGAGGGCAGTCACCCCTCCACTTT. This sequence encodes CAWSLRGQSPLHF.

There are many counts of this clonotype. V and J are TRBV12-3 or TRBV12-4 and TRBJ1-2; no reliable D call. Trimming removed 6 bases at V and 6 bases at J, with 14 bases between. The CDR3 spans 13 residues. The CDR3 DNA reads TGTGCCAGCAGCGTACTAGGGCAGCATGGCTACACCTTC. This translates into CASSVLGQHGYTF.

A few counts support this clonotype. CDR3 residues: CASRGLAGDSYEQYF. The CDR3 DNA reads TGTGCCAGTAGGGGTCTAGCGGGAGATTCCTACGAGCAGTACTTC. V gene TRBV19 combines with J gene TRBJ2-7, with 10 bases fitting TRBD2. The CDR3 contains 15 residues. The junction had 6 bases not matched to a gene; V was cut back by 6 bases and J by 1 base. Per germline, CDR1 LNHDA and CDR2 SQIVND (reference sequence).

Many counts were recorded for this clonotype. This chain links TRBV18 with TRBJ2-7; unclear D gene. The ends were cut back, 6 bases at V and 6 bases at J, with 15 bases in the middle. The CDR3 consists of 13 residues. Per germline, CDR1 KGHSH and CDR2 LQKENI. The CDR3 sequence: CASSPAANPEQYF. The CDR3 DNA follows: TGTGCCAGCTCCCCCGCTGCCAATCCCGAGCAGTACTTC. The whole variable domain, remainder taken from reference TRBV18 and TRBJ2-7, is NAGVMQNPRHLVRRRGQEARLRCSPMKGHSHVYWYRQLPEEGLKFMVYLQKENIIDESGMPKERFSAEFPKEGPSILRIQQVVRGDSAAYFCASSPAANPEQYFGPGTRLTVT.

The table lists this clonotype with a few counts. As the CDR3 is not closed by the conserved phenylalanine or tryptophan, this likely results from a read error. The chain has TRBV5-1 and TRBJ1-3, with D possibly being TRBD1 (6 bases). V lost 1 base to trimming and J lost 4 bases, with 15 bases between them. In germline, CDR1 is SGHRS, CDR2 YFSETQ. CDR3 size: 16 residues. This CDR3 reads CASSLNPGAKGNTIYL. CDR3 sequence (DNA): TGCGCCAGCAGCTTGAACCCGGGGGCGAAGGGAAACACCATATATCTT.

The J gene is TRBJ2-7, the V gene TRBV7-9; TRBD1 or TRBD2 may be the D gene (5 bases each). This CDR3 spans 12 amino acids. The germline gives CDR1 SEHNR, CDR2 FQNEAQ (reference sequence). Trimming cost V 6 bases and J 2 bases, with 8 bases left between them. The CDR3 DNA reads TGTGCCAGCAGGAGAGGGGCCTACGAGCAGTACTTC. Its protein product is CASRRGAYEQYF.

This rearrangement joins TRBV19 to TRBJ2-7; 7 bases agree with TRBD2. The CDR3 has 14 residues. V trimming: 6 bases; J trimming: 3 bases; junction bases outside the gene matches: 8. The V gene's germline CDR1 is LNHDA and CDR2 SQIVND (reference sequence). CDR3 sequence: CASSPGGWSYEQYF. The CDR3 DNA sequence: TGTGCCAGTAGCCCGGGAGGCTGGAGCTACGAGCAGTACTTC.

The chain couples TRBV20-1 to TRBJ1-2; the D gene is possibly TRBD1 (6 bases). V lost 0 bases and J lost 4, with 9 bases in between. CDR3 length: 13 amino acids. Germline lookup yields CDR1 DFQATT and CDR2 SNEGSKA (reference sequence). CDR3 amino acids: CSARDDRFYGYTF. The CDR3 DNA follows: TGCAGTGCTAGAGATGACAGGTTCTATGGCTACACCTTC.

A remark on this clonotype: Just one base apart from a much larger clone, this may be a read error. CDR3 sequence (DNA): TGCAGTGCCCCCGGGGCTAGCGGGCATAATGAGCAGTTCTTC. Residues: CSAPGASGHNEQFF. This rearrangement joins TRBV20-1 to TRBJ2-1, with TRBD2 matching 8 bases. There are 14 residues in the CDR3. V was clipped by 6 bases and J by 7 bases; unmatched bases: 11. Germline V gives CDR1 DFQATT, CDR2 SNEGSKA (reference sequence).

This clonotype was seen a few times. CDR3 DNA: TGTGCCAGTAGTTGGACGGTCACAGATACGCAGTATTTT. It translates to CASSWTVTDTQYF. The genes are TRBV19 and TRBJ2-3; D gene unclear. The CDR3 has 13 residues. Germline V gene sequence: CDR1 LNHDA, CDR2 SQIVND (reference sequence). The ends were cut back, 5 bases at V and 2 bases at J, with 8 bases in the middle.

The chain has TRBV15 and TRBJ2-1; D might be TRBD1 (5 bases). This CDR3 has 14 amino acids. Germline assignment: CDR1 LNHNV and CDR2 YYDKDF (reference sequence). V lost 1 base and J lost 7, with 11 bases in between. As DNA, the CDR3 is TGTGCCACCAGCAGAGGGCAGGGTGGGAATGAGCAGTTCTTC. Its protein product is CATSRGQGGNEQFF. The full variable domain, rest sourced from reference TRBV15 and TRBJ2-1, is DAMVIQNPRYQVTQFGKPVTLSCSQTLNHNVMYWYQQKSSQAPKLLFHYYDKDFNNEADTPDNFQSRRPNTSFCFLDIRSPGLGDTAMYLCATSRGQGGNEQFFGPGTRLTVL.

As DNA, the CDR3 is TGTGCCACCAGCAGAGATATCATATCCGGGGGCGAGCAGTACTTC. It is translated as CATSRDIISGGEQYF. The rearrangement uses TRBV15 and TRBJ2-7; TRBD2 might be the D (6 bases). With 0 bases removed from V and 6 bases from J, the gap between germline ends came to 15 bases. CDR1 and CDR2 from the germline V gene are LNHNV and YYDKDF (reference sequence). The length of the CDR3 is 15 residues.

This clonotype was seen repeatedly, ten times or more. This rearrangement joins TRBV4-2 to TRBJ1-2; D is undetermined. The CDR3 runs to 14 residues. Germline CDR1 reads LGHNA; CDR2 reads YNFKEQ. V dropped 0 bases and J dropped 8 bases, with 13 bases sitting between them. The CDR3 bases are TGTGCCAGCAGCCAAGAGGCGAGGGTAATAGGCTACACCTTC. Translation: CASSQEARVIGYTF.

This clonotype was seen ten or more times. V is TRBV25-1 and J is TRBJ2-7; tentatively, D is TRBD2 (5 bases). Germline lookup yields CDR1 MGHDK and CDR2 SYGVNS. Trimming removed 4 bases from V and 4 bases from J, with 5 bases in between. This CDR3 region has 11 residues. CDR3 bases: TGTGCCAGCAGTGGCGGGTACGAGCAGTACTTC. Encoded protein: CASSGGYEQYF.

The chain combines TRBV11-1 with TRBJ1-2, with D possibly TRBD1 on 5 matching bases. CDR3 length equals 14 residues. Germline V gene lookup returns CDR1 SGHAT and CDR2 FQDESV (reference sequence). V was pared by 5 bases and J by 0 bases, with 10 bases between. The CDR3, as DNA: TGTGCCAGCAGCCGGACAAGATCTAACTATGGCTACACCTTC. The encoded protein is CASSRTRSNYGYTF. The full variable domain, completed using reference TRBV11-1 and TRBJ1-2, is EAEVAQSPRYKITEKSQAVAFWCDPISGHATLYWYRQILGQGPELLVQFQDESVVDDSQLPKDRFSAERLKGVDSTLKIQPAELGDSAMYLCASSRTRSNYGYTFGSGTRLTVV.

This clonotype was seen at least ten times. V and J are TRBV4-1 and TRBJ2-1; TRBD1 is a possible D gene (5 bases). V was shortened by 1 base and J by 2 bases, with 9 bases between the two germline ends. The CDR3 consists of 15 residues. Germline V CDR1 and CDR2: MGHRA, YSYEKL. The CDR3 bases are TGCGCCAGCAGCCAAGGGACACAACCCTACAATGAGCAGTTCTTC. Protein sequence: CASSQGTQPYNEQFF.

The sample holds many counts of this clonotype. The chain is built from TRBV7-9 and TRBJ2-5; D might be TRBD1 (5 bases). V lost 5 bases, J lost 7 bases, and 11 bases lay in between. Germline-derived CDR1 and CDR2 are SEHNR and FQNEAQ (reference sequence). The CDR3 runs to 12 residues. The CDR3: CASSLPRGTQYF. CDR3 sequence (DNA): TGTGCCAGCAGCCTGCCAAGGGGGACCCAGTACTTC.

The chain employs TRBV11-3 and TRBJ1-3; D may be TRBD1 (5 bases). Looked up from germline, CDR1 is SGHNT and CDR2 is YENEEA. The CDR3 totals 15 residues. V lost 6 bases and J 0 bases, leaving 12 bases between the germline ends. The CDR3 reads CASSYRFYSGNTIYF. For the CDR3, the DNA is TGTGCCAGCAGTTACAGGTTCTACTCTGGAAACACCATATATTTT. The full variable domain, completed using reference TRBV11-3 and TRBJ1-3, is EAGVVQSPRYKIIEKKQPVAFWCNPISGHNTLYWYLQNLGQGPELLIRYENEEAVDDSQLPKDRFSAERLKGVDSTLKIQPAELGDSAVYLCASSYRFYSGNTIYFGEGSWLTVV.

A remark on this clonotype: A read error is possible here, since a much larger clone lies one base away. The missing conserved phenylalanine or tryptophan at the end of this CDR3 makes a read error likely. The rearrangement uses TRBV7-8 and TRBJ1-1; no firm D call. Between the trimmed V and J ends, which lost 5 bases and 2 bases, there was a span of 9 bases. The CDR3 consists of 13 residues. Germline V lookup: CDR1 SGHVS, CDR2 FQNEAQ. CDR3: CASSVIRNTEAFL. Written as DNA, the CDR3 is TGTGCCAGCAGCGTAATTAGAAACACTGAAGCTTTCCTT.

This clonotype was recorded at least ten times. The V and J genes are TRBV20-1 and TRBJ1-2, with TRBD1 identical over 8 bases. The CDR3 spans 13 residues. Germline V gene data show CDR1 as DFQATT and CDR2 as SNEGSKA (reference sequence). J lost 2 bases, V lost 5 bases, and 4 bases had no gene match. CDR3 residues: CSASDRGNYGYTF. The DNA of the CDR3 is TGCAGTGCTTCTGACAGGGGCAACTATGGCTACACCTTC.

This clonotype has a handful of counts. The genes are TRBV12-3 or TRBV12-4 and TRBJ2-7, with TRBD1 matching over 9 bases. The junction had 2 bases not matched to a gene; V was cut back by 2 bases and J by 0 bases. The CDR3 loop spans 15 amino acids. This CDR3 is CASSLKGQGSYEQYF. As DNA, the CDR3 is TGTGCCAGCAGTTTAAAGGGACAGGGCTCCTACGAGCAGTACTTC.